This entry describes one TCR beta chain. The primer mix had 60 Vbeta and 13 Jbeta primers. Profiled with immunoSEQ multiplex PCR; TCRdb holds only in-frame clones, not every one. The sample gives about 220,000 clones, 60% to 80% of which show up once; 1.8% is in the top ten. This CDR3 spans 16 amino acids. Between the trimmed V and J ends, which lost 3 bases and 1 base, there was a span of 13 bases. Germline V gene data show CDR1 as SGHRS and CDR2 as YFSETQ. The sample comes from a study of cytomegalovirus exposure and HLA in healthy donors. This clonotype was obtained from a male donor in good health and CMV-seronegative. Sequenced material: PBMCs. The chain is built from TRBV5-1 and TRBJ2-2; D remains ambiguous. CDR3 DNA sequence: TGCGCCAGCAGCTATACTGACACGGAGAACACCGGGGAGCTGTTTTTT. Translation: CASSYTDTENTGELFF.